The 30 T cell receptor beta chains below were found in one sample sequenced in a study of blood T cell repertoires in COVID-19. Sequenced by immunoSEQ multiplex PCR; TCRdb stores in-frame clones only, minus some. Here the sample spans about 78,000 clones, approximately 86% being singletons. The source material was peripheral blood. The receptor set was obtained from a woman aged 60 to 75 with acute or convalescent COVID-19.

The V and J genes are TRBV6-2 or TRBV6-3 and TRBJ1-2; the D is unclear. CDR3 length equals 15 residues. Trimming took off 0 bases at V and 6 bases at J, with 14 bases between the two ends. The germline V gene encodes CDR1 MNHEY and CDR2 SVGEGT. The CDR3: CASSYSAGGLNGYTF. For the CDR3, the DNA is TGTGCCAGCAGTTACTCGGCAGGCGGACTAAATGGCTACACCTTC.

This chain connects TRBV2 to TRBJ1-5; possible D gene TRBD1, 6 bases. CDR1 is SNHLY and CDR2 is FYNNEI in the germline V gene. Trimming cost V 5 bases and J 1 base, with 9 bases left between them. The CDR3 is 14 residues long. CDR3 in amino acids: CASSRGQSNQPQHF. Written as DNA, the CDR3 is TGTGCCAGCAGTCGTGGACAGAGCAATCAGCCCCAGCATTTT. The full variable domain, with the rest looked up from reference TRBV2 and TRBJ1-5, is EPEVTQTPSHQVTQMGQEVILRCVPISNHLYFYWYRQILGQKVEFLVSFYNNEISEKSEIFDDQFSVERPDGSNFTLKIRSTKLEDSAMYFCASSRGQSNQPQHFGDGTRLSIL.

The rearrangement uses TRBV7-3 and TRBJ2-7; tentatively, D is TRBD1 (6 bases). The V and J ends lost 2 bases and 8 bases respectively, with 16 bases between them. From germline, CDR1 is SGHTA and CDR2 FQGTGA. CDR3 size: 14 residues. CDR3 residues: CASSLAGNREKQYF. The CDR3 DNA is TGTGCCAGCAGCTTAGCAGGGAACAGGGAAAAGCAGTACTTC.

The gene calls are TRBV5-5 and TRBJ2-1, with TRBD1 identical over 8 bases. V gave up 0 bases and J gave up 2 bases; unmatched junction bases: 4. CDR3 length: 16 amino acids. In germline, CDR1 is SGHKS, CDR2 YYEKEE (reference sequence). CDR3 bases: TGTGCCAGCAGCTTGGAGTACAGGGGGGCCTACAATGAGCAGTTCTTC. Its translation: CASSLEYRGAYNEQFF.

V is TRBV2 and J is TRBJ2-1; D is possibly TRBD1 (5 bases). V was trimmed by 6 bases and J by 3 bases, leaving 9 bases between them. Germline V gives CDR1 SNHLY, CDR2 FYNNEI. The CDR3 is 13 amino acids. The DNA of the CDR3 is TGTGCCAGCAGAACGGACATCTACAATGAGCAGTTCTTC. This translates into CASRTDIYNEQFF.

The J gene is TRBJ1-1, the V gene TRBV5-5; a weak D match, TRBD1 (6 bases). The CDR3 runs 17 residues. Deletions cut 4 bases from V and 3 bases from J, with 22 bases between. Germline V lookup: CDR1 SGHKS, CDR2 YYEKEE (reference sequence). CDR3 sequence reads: CASSQGQPGKWDTEAFF. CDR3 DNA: TGTGCCAGCAGCCAAGGACAGCCCGGCAAGTGGGACACTGAAGCTTTCTTT.

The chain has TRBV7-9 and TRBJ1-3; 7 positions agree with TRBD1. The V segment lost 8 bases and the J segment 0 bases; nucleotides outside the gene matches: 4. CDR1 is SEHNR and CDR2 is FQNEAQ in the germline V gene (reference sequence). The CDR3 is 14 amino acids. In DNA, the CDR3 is TGTGCCAGCGGGGACAGTAGCTCTGGAAACACCATATATTTT. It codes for CASGDSSSGNTIYF. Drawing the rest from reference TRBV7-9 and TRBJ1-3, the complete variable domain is DTGVSQNPRHKITKRGQNVTFRCDPISEHNRLYWYRQTLGQGPEFLTYFQNEAQLEKSRLLSDRFSAERPKGSFSTLEIQRTEQGDSAMYLCASGDSSSGNTIYFGEGSWLTVV.

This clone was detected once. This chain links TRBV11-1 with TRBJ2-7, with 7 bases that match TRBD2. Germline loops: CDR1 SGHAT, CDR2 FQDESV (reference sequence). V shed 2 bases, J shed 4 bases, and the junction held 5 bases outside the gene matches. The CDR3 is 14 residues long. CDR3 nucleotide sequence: TGTGCCAGCAGCTTAATTAGCGGGTCGTACGAGCAGTACTTC. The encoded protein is CASSLISGSYEQYF.

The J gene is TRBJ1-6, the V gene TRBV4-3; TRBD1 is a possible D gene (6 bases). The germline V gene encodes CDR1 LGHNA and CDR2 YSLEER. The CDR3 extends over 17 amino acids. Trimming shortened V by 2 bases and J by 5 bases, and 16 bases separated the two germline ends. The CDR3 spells CASSQNPLAGDNSPLHF. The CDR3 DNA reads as TGCGCCAGCAGCCAAAATCCCCTGGCAGGGGATAATTCACCCCTCCACTTT.

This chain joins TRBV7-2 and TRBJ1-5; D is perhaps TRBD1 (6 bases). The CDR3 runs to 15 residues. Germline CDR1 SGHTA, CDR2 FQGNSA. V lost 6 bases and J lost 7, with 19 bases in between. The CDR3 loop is CASSSTGITGQPQHF. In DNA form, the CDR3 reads TGTGCCAGCAGTTCCACAGGGATAACAGGCCAGCCCCAGCATTTT.

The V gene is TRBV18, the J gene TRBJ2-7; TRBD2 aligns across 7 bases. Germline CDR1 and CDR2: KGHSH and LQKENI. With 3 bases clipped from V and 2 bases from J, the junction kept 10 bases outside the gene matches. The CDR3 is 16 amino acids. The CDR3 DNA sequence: TGTGCCAGCTCACCTATAGGAAGACTAGCACCCTACGAGCAGTACTTC. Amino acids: CASSPIGRLAPYEQYF.

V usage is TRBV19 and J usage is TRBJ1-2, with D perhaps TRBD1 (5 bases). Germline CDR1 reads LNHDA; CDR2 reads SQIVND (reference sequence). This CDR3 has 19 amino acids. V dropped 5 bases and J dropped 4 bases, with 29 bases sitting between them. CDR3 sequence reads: CASSPPFGLTGTFFYGYTF. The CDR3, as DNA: TGTGCCAGTAGTCCTCCCTTTGGGTTAACAGGTACCTTCTTCTATGGCTACACCTTC.

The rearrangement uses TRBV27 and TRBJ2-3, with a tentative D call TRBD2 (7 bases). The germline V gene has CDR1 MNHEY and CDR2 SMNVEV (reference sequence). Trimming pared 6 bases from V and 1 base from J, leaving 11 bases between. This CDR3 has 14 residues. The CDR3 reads CASSEGGGTDTQYF. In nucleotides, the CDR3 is TGTGCCAGCAGCGAAGGGGGGGGCACAGATACGCAGTATTTT.

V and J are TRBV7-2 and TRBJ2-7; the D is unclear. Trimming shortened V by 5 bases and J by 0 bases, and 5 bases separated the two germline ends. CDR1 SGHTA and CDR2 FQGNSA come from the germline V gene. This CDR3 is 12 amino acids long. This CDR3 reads CASSGLSYEQYF. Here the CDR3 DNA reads TGTGCCAGCAGCGGCCTCTCCTACGAGCAGTACTTC. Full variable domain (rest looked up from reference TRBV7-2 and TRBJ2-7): GAGVSQSPSNKVTEKGKDVELRCDPISGHTALYWYRQSLGQGLEFLIYFQGNSAPDKSGLPSDRFSAERTGGSVSTLTIQRTQQEDSAVYLCASSGLSYEQYFGPGTRLTVT.

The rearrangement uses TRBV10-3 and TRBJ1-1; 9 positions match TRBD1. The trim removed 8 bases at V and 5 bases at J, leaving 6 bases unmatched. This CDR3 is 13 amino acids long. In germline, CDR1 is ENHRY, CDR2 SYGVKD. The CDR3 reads CAILGTGRTEAFF. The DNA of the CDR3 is TGTGCCATCCTGGGGACAGGGAGGACTGAAGCTTTCTTT.

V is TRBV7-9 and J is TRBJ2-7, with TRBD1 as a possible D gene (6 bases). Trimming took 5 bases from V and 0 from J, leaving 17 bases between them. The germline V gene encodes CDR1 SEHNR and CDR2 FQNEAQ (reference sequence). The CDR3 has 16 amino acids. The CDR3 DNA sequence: TGTGCCAGCAGCAAATCCGGGACACCGATCTCCTACGAGCAGTACTTC. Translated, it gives CASSKSGTPISYEQYF.

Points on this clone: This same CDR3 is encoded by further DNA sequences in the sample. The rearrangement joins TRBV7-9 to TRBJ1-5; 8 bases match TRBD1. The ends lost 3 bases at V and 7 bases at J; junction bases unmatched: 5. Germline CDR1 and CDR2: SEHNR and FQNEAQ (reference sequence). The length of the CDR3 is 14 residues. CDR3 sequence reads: CASSLAGGGQPQHF. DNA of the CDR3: TGTGCCAGCAGCTTGGCAGGGGGCGGCCAGCCCCAGCATTTT.

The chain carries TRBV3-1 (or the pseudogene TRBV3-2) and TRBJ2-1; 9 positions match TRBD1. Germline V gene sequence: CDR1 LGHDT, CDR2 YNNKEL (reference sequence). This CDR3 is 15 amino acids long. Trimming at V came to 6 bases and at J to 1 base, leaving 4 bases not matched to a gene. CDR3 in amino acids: CASSEQGASYNEQFF. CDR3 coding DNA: TGTGCCAGCAGTGAACAGGGGGCTTCCTACAATGAGCAGTTCTTC.

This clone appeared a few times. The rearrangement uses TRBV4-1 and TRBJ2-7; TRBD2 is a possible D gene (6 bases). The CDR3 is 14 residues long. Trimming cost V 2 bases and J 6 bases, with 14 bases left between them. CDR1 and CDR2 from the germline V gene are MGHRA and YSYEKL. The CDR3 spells CASSQPRTRGEQYF. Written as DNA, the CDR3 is TGCGCCAGCAGCCAACCGAGGACGCGGGGCGAGCAGTACTTC.

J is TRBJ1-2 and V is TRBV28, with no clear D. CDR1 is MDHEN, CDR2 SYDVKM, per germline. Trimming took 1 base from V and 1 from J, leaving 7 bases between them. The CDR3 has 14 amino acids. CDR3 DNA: TGTGCCAGCAGTTTATTCCAGGTTAACTATGGCTACACCTTC. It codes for CASSLFQVNYGYTF.

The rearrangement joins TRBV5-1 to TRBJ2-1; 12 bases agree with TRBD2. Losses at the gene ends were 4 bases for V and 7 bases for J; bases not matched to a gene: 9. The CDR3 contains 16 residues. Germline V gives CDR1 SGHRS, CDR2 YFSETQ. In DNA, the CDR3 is TGCGCCAGCAGCGTCCTAGCGGGGGGGCCGGGGAATGAGCAGTTCTTC. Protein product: CASSVLAGGPGNEQFF. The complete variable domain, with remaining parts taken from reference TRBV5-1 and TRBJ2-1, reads KAGVTQTPRYLIKTRGQQVTLSCSPISGHRSVSWYQQTPGQGLQFLFEYFSETQRNKGNFPGRFSGRQFSNSRSEMNVSTLELGDSALYLCASSVLAGGPGNEQFFGPGTRLTVL.

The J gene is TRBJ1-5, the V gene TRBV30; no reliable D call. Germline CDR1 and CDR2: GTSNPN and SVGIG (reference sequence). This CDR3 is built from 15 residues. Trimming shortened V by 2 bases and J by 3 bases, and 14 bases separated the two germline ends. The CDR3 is CAWSRGQENNQPQHF. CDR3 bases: TGTGCCTGGAGTCGAGGGCAGGAGAACAATCAGCCCCAGCATTTT.

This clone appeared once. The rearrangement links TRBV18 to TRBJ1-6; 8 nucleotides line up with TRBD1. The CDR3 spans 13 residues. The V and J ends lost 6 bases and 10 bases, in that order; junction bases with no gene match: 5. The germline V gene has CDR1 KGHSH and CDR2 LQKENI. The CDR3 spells CASSDRAESPLHF. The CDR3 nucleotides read TGTGCCAGCTCGGACAGGGCAGAATCACCCCTCCACTTT.

CDR3 coding DNA: TGTGCCAGCAGCACCTTGACAGATGAAGCTTTCTTT. The encoded protein is CASSTLTDEAFF. This chain uses TRBV7-9 with TRBJ1-1; maybe TRBD1 (5 bases). The germline V gene has CDR1 SEHNR and CDR2 FQNEAQ (reference sequence). This CDR3 spans 12 amino acids. With 5 bases removed from V and 7 bases from J, the gap between germline ends came to 11 bases.

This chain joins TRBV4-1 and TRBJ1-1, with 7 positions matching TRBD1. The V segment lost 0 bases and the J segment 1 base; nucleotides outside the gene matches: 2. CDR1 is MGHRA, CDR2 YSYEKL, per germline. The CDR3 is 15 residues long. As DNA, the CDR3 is TGCGCCAGCAGCCAAGAACAGGGGACGAACACTGAAGCTTTCTTT. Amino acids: CASSQEQGTNTEAFF.

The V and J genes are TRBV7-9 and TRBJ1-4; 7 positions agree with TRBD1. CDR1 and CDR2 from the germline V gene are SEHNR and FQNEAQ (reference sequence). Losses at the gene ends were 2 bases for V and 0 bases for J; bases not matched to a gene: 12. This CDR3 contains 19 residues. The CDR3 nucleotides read TGTGCCAGCAGCTTACACCCCCGGCGGGACAGCGCAACTAATGAAAAACTGTTTTTT. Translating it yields CASSLHPRRDSATNEKLFF.

The CDR3 DNA is TGTGCCAGCAAGCGGGAGGTATACAATGAGCAGTTCTTC. It translates to CASKREVYNEQFF. This rearrangement joins TRBV2 to TRBJ2-1, with 9 positions matching TRBD2. The germline V gene has CDR1 SNHLY and CDR2 FYNNEI. Germline trimming cut 7 bases from V and 4 bases from J; bases unmatched to any gene: 2. The CDR3 consists of 13 residues.

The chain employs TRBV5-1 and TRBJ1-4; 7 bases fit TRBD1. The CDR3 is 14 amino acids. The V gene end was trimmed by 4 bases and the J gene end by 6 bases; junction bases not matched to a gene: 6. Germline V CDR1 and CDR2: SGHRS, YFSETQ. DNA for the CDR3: TGCGCCAGCAGCGCTCAGGGGGGATATGAAAAACTGTTTTTT. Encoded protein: CASSAQGGYEKLFF.

CDR3 sequence: CASSRGRDSSSSYEQYF. The CDR3 DNA follows: TGTGCCAGCAGCCGCGGACGGGACAGCTCGAGCTCCTACGAGCAGTACTTC. The V call is TRBV3-1 (or the pseudogene TRBV3-2), the J call TRBJ2-7; TRBD1 matches 7 bases. Germline V gene data show CDR1 as LGHDT and CDR2 as YNNKEL (reference sequence). The CDR3 loop spans 17 amino acids. V lost 4 bases and J lost 0; bases outside the gene matches: 12.

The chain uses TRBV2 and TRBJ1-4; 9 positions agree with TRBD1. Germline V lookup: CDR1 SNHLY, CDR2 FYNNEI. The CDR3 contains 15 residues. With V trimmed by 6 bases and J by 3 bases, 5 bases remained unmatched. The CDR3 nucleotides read TGTGCCAGCAGGCTTACAGGGGGCTCTAATGAAAAACTGTTTTTT. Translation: CASRLTGGSNEKLFF.